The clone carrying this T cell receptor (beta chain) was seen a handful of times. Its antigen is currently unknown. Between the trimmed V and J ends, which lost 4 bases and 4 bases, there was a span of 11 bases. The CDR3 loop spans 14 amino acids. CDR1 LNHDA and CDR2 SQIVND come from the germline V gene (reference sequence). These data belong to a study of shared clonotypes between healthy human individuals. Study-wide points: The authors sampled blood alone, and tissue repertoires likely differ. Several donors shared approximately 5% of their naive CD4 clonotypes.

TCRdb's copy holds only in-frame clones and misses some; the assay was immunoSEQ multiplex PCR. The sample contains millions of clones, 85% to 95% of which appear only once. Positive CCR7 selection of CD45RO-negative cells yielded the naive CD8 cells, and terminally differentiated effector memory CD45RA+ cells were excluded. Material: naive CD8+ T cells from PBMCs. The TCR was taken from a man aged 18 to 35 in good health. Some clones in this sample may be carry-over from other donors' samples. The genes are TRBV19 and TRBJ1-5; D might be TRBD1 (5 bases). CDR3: CASSTRDWNQPQHF. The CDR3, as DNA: TGTGCCAGTAGTACTAGGGACTGGAATCAGCCCCAGCATTTT.